This TCR beta chain was retrieved from a study of blood T cells in healthy people across ages. Per germline, CDR1 MDHEN and CDR2 SYDVKM. The V gene lost 3 bases and the J gene lost 13 bases, with 16 bases spanning the gap. This CDR3 spans 13 amino acids. A second PCR of about 6 to 12 cycles used a sample-barcoded 5' primer and a J-beta primer mix. Via MiXCR, TCRdb re-called the 5' RACE reads, giving one row per CDR3 protein. The sample holds 750,000 to 850,000 distinct CDR3 sequences, more than 20% seen once. The same data also contributed to another study, on T cells of mothers and their children.

The V call is TRBV28, the J call TRBJ2-1; possible D gene TRBD1, 7 bases. Sequenced: blood. This TCR was sampled from a boy under 18 in good health. The CDR3 loop reads CASSLAHGGGQFF. CDR3 nucleotide sequence: TGTGCCAGCAGTTTGGCCCATGGAGGGGGCCAGTTCTTC.